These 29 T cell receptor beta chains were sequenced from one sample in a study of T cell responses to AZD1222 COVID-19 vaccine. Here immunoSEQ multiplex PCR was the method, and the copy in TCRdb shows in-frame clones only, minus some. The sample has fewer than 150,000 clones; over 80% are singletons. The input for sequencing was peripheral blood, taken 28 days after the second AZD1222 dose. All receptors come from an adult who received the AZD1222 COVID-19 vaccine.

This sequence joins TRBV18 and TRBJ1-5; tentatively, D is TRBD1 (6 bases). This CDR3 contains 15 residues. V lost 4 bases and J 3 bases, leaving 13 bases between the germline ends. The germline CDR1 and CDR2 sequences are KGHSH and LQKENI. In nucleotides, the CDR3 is TGTGCCAGCTCACGGTCGACAGGAGACAATCAGCCCCAGCATTTT. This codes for CASSRSTGDNQPQHF.

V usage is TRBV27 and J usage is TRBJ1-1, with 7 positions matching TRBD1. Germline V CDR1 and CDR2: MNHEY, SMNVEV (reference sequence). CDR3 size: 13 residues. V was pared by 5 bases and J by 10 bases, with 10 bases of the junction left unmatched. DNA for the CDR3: TGTGCCAGCAGTACTCAGGGGGTGAGCCGAGCTTTCTTT. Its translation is CASSTQGVSRAFF.

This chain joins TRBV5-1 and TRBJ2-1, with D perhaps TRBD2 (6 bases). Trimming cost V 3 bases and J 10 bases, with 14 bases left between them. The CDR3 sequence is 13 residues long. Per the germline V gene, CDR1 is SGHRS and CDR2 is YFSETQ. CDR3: CASSWGEAGEQFF. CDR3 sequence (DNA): TGCGCCAGCAGCTGGGGGGAGGCGGGAGAGCAGTTCTTC.

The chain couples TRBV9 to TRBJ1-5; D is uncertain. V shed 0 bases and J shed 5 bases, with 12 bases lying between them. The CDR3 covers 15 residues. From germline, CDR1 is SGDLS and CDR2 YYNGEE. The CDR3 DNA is TGTGCCAGCAGCGTAGAGGGCTCGAGGGATCAGCCCCAGCATTTT. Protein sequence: CASSVEGSRDQPQHF.

The CDR3 coding sequence is TGTGCCAGCCGACGGACTAGCGGGGGGGCCGGTGAGCAGTTCTTC. It yields the protein CASRRTSGGAGEQFF. The gene calls are TRBV6-5 and TRBJ2-1; 15 nucleotides line up with TRBD2. The CDR3 loop spans 15 amino acids. V was clipped by 8 bases and J by 9 bases; unmatched bases: 8. CDR1 and CDR2 (germline): MNHEY, SVGAGI.

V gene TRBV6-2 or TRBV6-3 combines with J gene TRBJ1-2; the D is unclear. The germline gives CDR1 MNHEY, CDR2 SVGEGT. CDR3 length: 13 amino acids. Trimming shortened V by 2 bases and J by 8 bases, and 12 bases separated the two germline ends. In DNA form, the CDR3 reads TGTGCCAGCAGTTACCAAGGTTGGAGGGGCTACACCTTC. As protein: CASSYQGWRGYTF.

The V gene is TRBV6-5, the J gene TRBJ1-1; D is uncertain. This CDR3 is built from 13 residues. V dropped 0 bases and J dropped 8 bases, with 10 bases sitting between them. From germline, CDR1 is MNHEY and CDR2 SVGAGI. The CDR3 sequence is CASSYSFVTEAFF. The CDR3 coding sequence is TGTGCCAGCAGTTACTCTTTTGTCACCGAAGCTTTCTTT.

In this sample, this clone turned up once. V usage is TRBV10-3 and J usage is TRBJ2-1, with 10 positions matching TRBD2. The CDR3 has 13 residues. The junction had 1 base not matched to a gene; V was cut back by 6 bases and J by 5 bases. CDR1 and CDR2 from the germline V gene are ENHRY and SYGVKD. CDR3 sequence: CAIRLAGNNEQFF. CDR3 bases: TGTGCCATCAGACTAGCGGGGAACAATGAGCAGTTCTTC.

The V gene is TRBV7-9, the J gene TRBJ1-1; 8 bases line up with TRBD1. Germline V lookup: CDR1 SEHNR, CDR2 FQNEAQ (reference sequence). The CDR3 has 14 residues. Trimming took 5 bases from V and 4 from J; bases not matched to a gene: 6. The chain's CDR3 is CASSRGQGGTEAFF. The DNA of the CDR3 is TGTGCCAGCAGCCGCGGACAGGGAGGCACTGAAGCTTTCTTT.

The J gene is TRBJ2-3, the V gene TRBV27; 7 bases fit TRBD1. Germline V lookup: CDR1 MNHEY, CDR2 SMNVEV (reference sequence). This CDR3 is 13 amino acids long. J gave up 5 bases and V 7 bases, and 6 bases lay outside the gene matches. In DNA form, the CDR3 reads TGTGCCAGCAACCAAAGGGGGCAAGATACGCAGTATTTT. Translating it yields CASNQRGQDTQYF.

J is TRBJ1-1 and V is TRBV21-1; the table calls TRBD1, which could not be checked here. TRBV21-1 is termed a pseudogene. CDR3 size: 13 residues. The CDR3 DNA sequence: TGTGCCAGCAGCACTACGGACAGTACTGAAGCTTTCTTT. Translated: CASSTTDSTEAFF.

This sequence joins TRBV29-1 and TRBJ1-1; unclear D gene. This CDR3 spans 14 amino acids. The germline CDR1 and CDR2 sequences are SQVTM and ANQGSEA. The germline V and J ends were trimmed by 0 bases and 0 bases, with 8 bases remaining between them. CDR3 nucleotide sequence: TGCAGCGTTGAAGAAGCGGCTTTGAACACTGAAGCTTTCTTT. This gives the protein CSVEEAALNTEAFF.

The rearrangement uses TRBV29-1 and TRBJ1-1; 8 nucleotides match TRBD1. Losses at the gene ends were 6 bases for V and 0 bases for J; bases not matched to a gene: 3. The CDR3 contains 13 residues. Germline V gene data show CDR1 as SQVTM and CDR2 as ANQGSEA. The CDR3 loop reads CSVGTGLNTEAFF. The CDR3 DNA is TGCAGCGTCGGGACAGGCTTGAACACTGAAGCTTTCTTT.

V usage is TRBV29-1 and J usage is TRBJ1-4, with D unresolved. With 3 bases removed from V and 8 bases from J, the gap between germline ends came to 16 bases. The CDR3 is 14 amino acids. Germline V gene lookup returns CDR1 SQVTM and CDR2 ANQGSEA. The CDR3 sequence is CSVDTLGEGEKLFF. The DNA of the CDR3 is TGCAGCGTTGACACCCTCGGCGAGGGAGAAAAACTGTTTTTT.

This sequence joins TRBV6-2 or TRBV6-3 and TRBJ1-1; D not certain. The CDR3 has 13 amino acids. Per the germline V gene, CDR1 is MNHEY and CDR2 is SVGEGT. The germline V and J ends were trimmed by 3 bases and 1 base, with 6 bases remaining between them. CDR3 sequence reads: CASSYRQNTEAFF. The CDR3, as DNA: TGTGCCAGCAGTTATAGACAGAACACTGAAGCTTTCTTT.

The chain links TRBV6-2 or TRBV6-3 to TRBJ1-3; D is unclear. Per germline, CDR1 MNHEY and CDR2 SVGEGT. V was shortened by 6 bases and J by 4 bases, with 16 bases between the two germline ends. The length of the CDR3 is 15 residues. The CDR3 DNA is TGTGCCAGCAGCCCCGGATCCACGGGGGGAAACACCATATATTTT. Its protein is CASSPGSTGGNTIYF.

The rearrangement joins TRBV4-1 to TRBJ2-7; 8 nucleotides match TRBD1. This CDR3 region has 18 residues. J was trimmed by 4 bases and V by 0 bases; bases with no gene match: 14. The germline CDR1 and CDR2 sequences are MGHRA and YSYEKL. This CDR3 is CASSQDAWTTGVRYEQYF. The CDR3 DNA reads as TGCGCCAGCAGCCAAGATGCTTGGACGACAGGGGTGAGGTACGAGCAGTACTTC.

CDR3 amino acids: CASKGLGANTGELFF. CDR3 bases: TGTGCCAGTAAGGGTCTGGGGGCAAACACCGGGGAGCTGTTTTTT. This sequence joins TRBV19 and TRBJ2-2; TRBD1 might be the D (6 bases). The CDR3 has 15 amino acids. Per the germline V gene, CDR1 is LNHDA and CDR2 is SQIVND (reference sequence). The germline V and J ends were trimmed by 7 bases and 2 bases, with 14 bases remaining between them.

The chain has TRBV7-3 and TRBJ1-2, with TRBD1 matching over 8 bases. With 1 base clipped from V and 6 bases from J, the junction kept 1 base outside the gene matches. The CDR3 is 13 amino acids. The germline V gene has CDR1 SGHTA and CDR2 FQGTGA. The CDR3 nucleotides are TGTGCCAGCAGCTTAAACAGGGGGGATGGCTACACCTTC. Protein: CASSLNRGDGYTF.

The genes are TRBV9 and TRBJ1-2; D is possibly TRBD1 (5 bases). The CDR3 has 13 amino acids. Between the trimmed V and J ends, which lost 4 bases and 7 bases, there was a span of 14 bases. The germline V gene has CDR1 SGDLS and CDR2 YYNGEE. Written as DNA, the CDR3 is TGTGCCAGCAGCCCCTTAGGGCAGGGTGGCTACACCTTC. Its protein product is CASSPLGQGGYTF.

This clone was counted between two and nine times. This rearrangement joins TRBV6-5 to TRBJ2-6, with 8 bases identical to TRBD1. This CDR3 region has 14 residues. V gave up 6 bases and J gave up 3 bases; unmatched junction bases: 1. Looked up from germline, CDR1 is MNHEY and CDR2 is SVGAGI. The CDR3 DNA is TGTGCCAGCAGAGGGACAGGTGGGGCCAACGTCCTGACTTTC. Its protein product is CASRGTGGANVLTF.

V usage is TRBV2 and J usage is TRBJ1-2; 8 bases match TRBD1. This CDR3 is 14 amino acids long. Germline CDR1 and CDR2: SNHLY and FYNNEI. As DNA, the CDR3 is TGTGCTATTACAGGGGGGCAGTCAAACTATGGCTACACCTTC. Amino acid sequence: CAITGGQSNYGYTF.

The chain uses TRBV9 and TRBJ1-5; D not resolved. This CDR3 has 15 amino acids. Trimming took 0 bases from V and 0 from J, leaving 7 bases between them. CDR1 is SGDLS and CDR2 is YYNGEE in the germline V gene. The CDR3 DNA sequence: TGTGCCAGCAGCGTAGACGGGAATAGCAATCAGCCCCAGCATTTT. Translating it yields CASSVDGNSNQPQHF.

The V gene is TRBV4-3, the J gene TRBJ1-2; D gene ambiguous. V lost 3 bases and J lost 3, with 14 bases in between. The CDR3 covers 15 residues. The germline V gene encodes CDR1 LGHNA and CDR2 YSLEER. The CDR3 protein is CASSHLVKVHYGYTF. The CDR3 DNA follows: TGCGCCAGCAGCCATCTTGTTAAGGTTCACTATGGCTACACCTTC.

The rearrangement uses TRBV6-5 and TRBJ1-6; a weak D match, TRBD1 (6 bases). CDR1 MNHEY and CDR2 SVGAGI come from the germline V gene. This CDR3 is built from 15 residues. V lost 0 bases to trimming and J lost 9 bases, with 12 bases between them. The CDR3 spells CASSYSQGPGSPLHF. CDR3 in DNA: TGTGCCAGCAGTTACTCGCAGGGGCCTGGTTCACCCCTCCACTTT.

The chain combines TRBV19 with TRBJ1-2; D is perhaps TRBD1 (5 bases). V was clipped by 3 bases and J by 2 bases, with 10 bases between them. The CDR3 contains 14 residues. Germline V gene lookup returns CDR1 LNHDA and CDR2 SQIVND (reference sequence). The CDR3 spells CASSIWDGNYGYTF. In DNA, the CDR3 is TGTGCCAGTAGTATCTGGGACGGCAACTATGGCTACACCTTC.

The CDR3 nucleotides read TGTGCCAGTAGTATCGTCACAGGGGGCAATTATGGCTACACCTTC. Residues: CASSIVTGGNYGYTF. The genes are TRBV19 and TRBJ1-2; 9 positions match TRBD1. The CDR3 length is 15 residues. Germline V gene lookup returns CDR1 LNHDA and CDR2 SQIVND (reference sequence). J was trimmed by 5 bases and V by 3 bases; bases with no gene match: 7.

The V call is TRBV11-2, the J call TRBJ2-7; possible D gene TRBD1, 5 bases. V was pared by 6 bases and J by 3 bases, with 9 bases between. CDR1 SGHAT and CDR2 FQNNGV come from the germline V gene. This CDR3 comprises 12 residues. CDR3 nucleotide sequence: TGTGCCAGCAGTGGAGACAGCTACGAGCAGTACTTC. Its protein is CASSGDSYEQYF.

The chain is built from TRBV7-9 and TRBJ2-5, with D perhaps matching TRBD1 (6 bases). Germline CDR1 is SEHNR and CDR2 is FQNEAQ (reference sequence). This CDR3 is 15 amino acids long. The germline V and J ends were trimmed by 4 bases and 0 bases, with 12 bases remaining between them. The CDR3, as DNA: TGTGCCAGCAGCTCACGAGGGGGTTACCAAGAGACCCAGTACTTC. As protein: CASSSRGGYQETQYF.